This TCR beta chain was sequenced during a study of blood T cell repertoires in COVID-19 (dated by TCRdb to the early 2020s). Looking at the study overall: The collaborator samples originated in the United States, Italy and Spain and spanned the acute and convalescent phases of COVID-19. The prospective study material was composed of cDNA or gDNA derived from T cells, B-cell-depleted T cells, or PBMCs. The repertoires were made available in a free public database intended to serve as a resource for research on the immune response to SARS-CoV-2. Where available, HLA class I and class II types were obtained from metadata supplied by the sample provider rather than from assay-based typing. Nearly every sample came with metadata listing a de-identified subject ID, COVID-19 status, age in years and sex. Samples came from the ongoing ImmuneRACE study (first 160 participants) plus 1,254 subjects from 6 global collaborators. Subjects who had been exposed to COVID-19, were actively infected with it, or had recovered from it provided the deeply sampled blood TCRbeta repertoires that made up the dataset.

Collaborating institutions collected whole blood in K2EDTA tubes following their own protocols. Collaborator samples were shipped for TCRbeta analysis as frozen whole blood, isolated PBMCs, or DNA extracted from either sample type. V loses 5 bases of germline sequence and J loses 8 bases, and the interval between the two ends is 15 bases. The CDR3, cysteine through phenylalanine, is 14 amino acids long. Here the CDR3 DNA is all that survives: 42 bases in frame from base 1. CDR1 is given as SGHAT and CDR2 as FQNNGV, both from the germline V gene. The study at large found these results: The quantity of clinical and demographic metadata differed by source and by participant and was supplied without curation.

Concerning this clone: No antigen is known for it. No quality values exist for individual bases; no much larger clone is one base distant.

TCRbeta CDR3 regions were amplified from genomic DNA by means of the immunoSEQ Assay, a bias-controlled multiplex PCR. Turning to the authors' computational methods: The number of nucleated cells in each sample was estimated from the amplification of reference gene primers within the assay. To quantify the absolute abundance of each unique TCRbeta CDR3 rearrangement, sequence reads were collapsed and filtered. For each sample, productive Simpson clonality was calculated as the square root of Simpson's diversity index across productive rearrangements. Entries here come from immuneACCESS through TCRdb and include only in-frame sequences with V and J called. Some clones fail to appear in such tables; in the studies checked, an unresolved V gene covers under half of the shortfall, and the cause of the remainder is unknown. For V, J and clone size, that table is used; D and trimming come from the DNA. The sample table holds about 99,000 clones, of which roughly 89% were seen once. Of the sample, about a sixth is held by the ten largest clones.

The V and J segments used are TRBV11-2 and TRBJ2-2; tentative D gene TRBD2, with 6 bases matching. Sequencing used peripheral blood. The receptor comes from a woman aged 80 or older in a cohort sampled during active COVID-19. CDR3 region: CASSHGGSLGELFF. In nucleotide form, the sequence is TGTGCCAGCAGCCATGGGGGGAGCTTGGGGGAGCTGTTTTTT.